The 15 T cell receptor beta chains below come from one sample, sequenced in a study of blood T cell repertoires in COVID-19. TCRdb keeps only in-frame clones here, not all; method: immunoSEQ multiplex PCR. The sample shows roughly 150,000 clones, approximately 91% of them seen only once. The sample consisted of peripheral blood. Receptor source: a woman in her seventies with acute or convalescent COVID-19.

The chain has TRBV6-2 or TRBV6-3 and TRBJ2-3, with a possible D match to TRBD2 (6 bases). Trimming shortened V by 2 bases and J by 2 bases, and 14 bases separated the two germline ends. Germline V gene data show CDR1 as MNHEY and CDR2 as SVGEGT. The CDR3 length is 16 residues. The CDR3 DNA reads as TGTGCCAGCAGTTACCCCCGGGACTTTGCCACAGATACGCAGTATTTT. It codes for CASSYPRDFATDTQYF.

The rearrangement joins TRBV7-9 to TRBJ2-5, with 7 bases matching TRBD1. The CDR3 runs 15 residues. V shed 5 bases, J shed 0 bases, and the junction held 6 bases outside the gene matches. Germline V gene lookup returns CDR1 SEHNR and CDR2 FQNEAQ (reference sequence). Written as DNA, the CDR3 is TGTGCCAGCAGCCTGACAGGGTCCCACCAAGAGACCCAGTACTTC. This gives the protein CASSLTGSHQETQYF. Based on the CDR3 plus reference TRBV7-9 and TRBJ2-5, the full variable domain is DTGVSQNPRHKITKRGQNVTFRCDPISEHNRLYWYRQTLGQGPEFLTYFQNEAQLEKSRLLSDRFSAERPKGSFSTLEIQRTEQGDSAMYLCASSLTGSHQETQYFGPGTRLLVL.

This chain links TRBV7-9 with TRBJ2-7, with 14 bases identical to TRBD2. From germline, CDR1 is SEHNR and CDR2 FQNEAQ (reference sequence). This CDR3 is built from 15 residues. V shed 5 bases and J 4 bases; nucleotides not matched to a gene: 4. The CDR3 region is CASSGLAGGRYEQYF. DNA for the CDR3: TGTGCCAGCAGCGGACTAGCGGGGGGCAGGTACGAGCAGTACTTC.

The gene calls are TRBV6-2 or TRBV6-3 and TRBJ2-7; 8 positions match TRBD1. V was pared by 5 bases and J by 5 bases, with 8 bases of the junction left unmatched. Per the germline V gene, CDR1 is MNHEY and CDR2 is SVGEGT. This CDR3 is built from 14 residues. As DNA, the CDR3 is TGTGCCAGCAGTAGTAGACAGGGGCCTCACGAGCAGTACGTC. Its translation is CASSSRQGPHEQYV.

This clone was counted between two and nine times. The V call is TRBV15, the J call TRBJ1-5; weak D call: TRBD1 (5 bases). Germline V gene sequence: CDR1 LNHNV, CDR2 YYDKDF (reference sequence). The length of the CDR3 is 15 residues. Trimming shortened V by 0 bases and J by 2 bases, and 8 bases separated the two germline ends. CDR3 in amino acids: CATSREGDGNQPQHF. The CDR3 coding sequence is TGTGCCACCAGCAGAGAAGGGGATGGCAATCAGCCCCAGCATTTT.

The chain employs TRBV3-1 (or the pseudogene TRBV3-2) and TRBJ1-4; 9 bases align to TRBD1. V gave up 8 bases and J gave up 7 bases; unmatched junction bases: 8. CDR1 is LGHDT, CDR2 YNNKEL, per germline (reference sequence). The CDR3 contains 14 residues. The CDR3 DNA reads as TGTGCCAGCGCCCCGGGACAGGGTGGTGAAAAACTGTTTTTT. Protein: CASAPGQGGEKLFF.

The chain carries TRBV28 and TRBJ1-1, with a possible D match to TRBD1 (5 bases). CDR1 is MDHEN and CDR2 is SYDVKM in the germline V gene. The CDR3 is 15 residues long. Trimming shortened V by 6 bases and J by 2 bases, and 16 bases separated the two germline ends. The CDR3 loop is CASRGGELRNTEAFF. CDR3 DNA: TGTGCCAGCAGGGGGGGAGAGCTCAGAAACACTGAAGCTTTCTTT.

The genes are TRBV25-1 and TRBJ2-7; 9 bases fit TRBD2. From germline, CDR1 is MGHDK and CDR2 SYGVNS. This CDR3 comprises 17 residues. The ends lost 2 bases at V and 3 bases at J; junction bases unmatched: 11. As DNA, the CDR3 is TGTGCCAGCAGTGAAATCAAGGAAGCGGGGGGCGACTACGAGCAGTACGTC. Translation: CASSEIKEAGGDYEQYV.

V is TRBV6-5 and J is TRBJ1-1; D might be TRBD1 (5 bases). CDR3 length: 14 residues. Per germline, CDR1 MNHEY and CDR2 SVGAGI. Deletions cut 6 bases from V and 0 bases from J, with 11 bases between. DNA of the CDR3: TGTGCCAGCAGATTACAACAGGTGAACACTGAAGCTTTCTTT. Amino acid sequence: CASRLQQVNTEAFF.

The V and J genes are TRBV19 and TRBJ1-2; D uncertain. Germline lookup yields CDR1 LNHDA and CDR2 SQIVND (reference sequence). This CDR3 contains 14 residues. V was shortened by 6 bases and J by 1 base, with 12 bases between the two germline ends. CDR3 bases: TGTGCCAGTAGAACGAGAGAATATAACTATGGCTACACCTTC. Its translation: CASRTREYNYGYTF. Combining the CDR3 with reference TRBV19 and TRBJ1-2 gives the whole variable domain DGGITQSPKYLFRKEGQNVTLSCEQNLNHDAMYWYRQDPGQGLRLIYYSQIVNDFQKGDIAEGYSVSREKKESFPLTVTSAQKNPTAFYLCASRTREYNYGYTFGSGTRLTVV.

The rearrangement joins TRBV19 to TRBJ1-1, with D hard to call. Germline CDR1 LNHDA, CDR2 SQIVND (reference sequence). V was trimmed by 4 bases and J by 6 bases, leaving 9 bases between them. There are 12 residues in the CDR3. CDR3 residues: CASSSRLAEAFF. Written as DNA, the CDR3 is TGTGCCAGTAGTAGCCGCCTAGCTGAAGCTTTCTTT.

The chain has TRBV7-2 and TRBJ1-3; TRBD1 matches 7 bases. The CDR3 runs to 18 residues. Germline V gene sequence: CDR1 SGHTA, CDR2 FQGNSA. V was pared by 7 bases and J by 0 bases, with 15 bases of the junction left unmatched. In DNA form, the CDR3 reads TGTGCCAGCACCCACCGACAGGGCCCCGTTTCCTCTGGAAACACCATATATTTT. Amino acids: CASTHRQGPVSSGNTIYF.

V is TRBV10-3 and J is TRBJ2-1, with 7 bases fitting TRBD2. CDR1 is ENHRY, CDR2 SYGVKD, per germline. V shed 2 bases and J 4 bases; nucleotides not matched to a gene: 5. This CDR3 has 15 residues. CDR3 DNA sequence: TGTGCCATCAGTGAGGACGGGGGGTCATACAATGAGCAGTTCTTC. Translation: CAISEDGGSYNEQFF.

This clone was counted only a few times. This rearrangement joins TRBV21-1 to TRBJ2-7; the D call of TRBD2 is as the table states it, not checked on the DNA. TRBV21-1 is marked as a pseudogene. The length of the CDR3 is 19 residues. CDR3 DNA sequence: TGTGCCAGCAGCACCCAAAGTAAGGGATTCGACACGACCGAGGGCGAGCAGTACGTC. Its protein product is CASSTQSKGFDTTEGEQYV.

V is TRBV4-2 and J is TRBJ1-2, with unresolved D. CDR3 length equals 13 residues. The V gene's germline CDR1 is LGHNA and CDR2 YNFKEQ. Trimming pared 1 base from V and 5 bases from J, leaving 8 bases between. The CDR3 sequence: CASSQVGQYGYTF. CDR3 nucleotides: TGTGCCAGCAGCCAAGTGGGCCAATATGGCTACACCTTC.